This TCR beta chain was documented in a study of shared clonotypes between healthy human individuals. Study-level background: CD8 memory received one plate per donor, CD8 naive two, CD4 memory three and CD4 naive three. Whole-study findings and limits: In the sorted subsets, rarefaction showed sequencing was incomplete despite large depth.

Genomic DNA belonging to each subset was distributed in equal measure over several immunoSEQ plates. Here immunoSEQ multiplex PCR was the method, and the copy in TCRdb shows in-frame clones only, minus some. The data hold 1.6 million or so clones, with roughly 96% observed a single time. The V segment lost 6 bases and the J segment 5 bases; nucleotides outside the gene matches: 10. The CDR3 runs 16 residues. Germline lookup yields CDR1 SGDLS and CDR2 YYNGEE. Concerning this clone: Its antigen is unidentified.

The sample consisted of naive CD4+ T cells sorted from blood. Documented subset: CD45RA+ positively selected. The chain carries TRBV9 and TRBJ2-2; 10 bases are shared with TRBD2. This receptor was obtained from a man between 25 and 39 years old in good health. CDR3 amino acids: CASNRLAGFSTGELFF. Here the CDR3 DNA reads TGTGCCAGCAATCGACTAGCGGGTTTTAGTACCGGGGAGCTGTTTTTT.